This T cell receptor (beta chain) was profiled in a study of T-cell memory formation after mild COVID-19. Germline V gene data show CDR1 as MNHEY and CDR2 as SVGAGI. The CDR3 spans 16 residues. V lost 0 bases and J lost 2, with 13 bases in between. MiXCR was run by TCRdb on the 5' RACE reads, yielding one entry per CDR3 protein. The sample contains about 150,000 distinct CDR3 sequences, about 6% of which appear only once. Sequenced: PBMCs or a T cell subset sorted from them (not recorded which). The sequence was collected from an adult woman who had mild COVID-19 (a few samples of this study predate the infection). Cell type and time point are not known. The chain links TRBV6-5 to TRBJ2-5, with D perhaps TRBD1 or TRBD2 (5 bases each). CDR3 amino acids: CASSYSGTGRQETQYF. The DNA for the CDR3 is TGTGCCAGCAGTTACTCCGGGACGGGACGGCAAGAGACCCAGTACTTC.